Listed below are T cell receptor beta chains from one sample, sequenced in a study of OX40 agonist ivuxolimab in advanced cancers. Clones were read by immunoSEQ multiplex PCR, and TCRdb kept only the in-frame ones, dropping some. The table records 90,000 or so clones, just under 90% of them present only once. The material was CD4+ or CD8+ T cells sorted from blood, obtained in a trial of the OX40 agonist ivuxolimab. All receptors come from an adult with an advanced solid tumor such as melanoma, head and neck, liver or kidney cancer. The CDR3 runs from the conserved cysteine through the conserved F or W. The D gene is left open where the match is weak. Expanded clones are given a class, and other clones once, few, many or no size at all.

CDR3aa: CASREGLGPYGYTF
CDR3nt: TGTGCCAGCAGGGAGGGGTTGGGGCCCTATGGCTACACCTTC
j_gene: TRBJ1-2
v_gene: TRBV6-5
abundance: -
d_gene: -

CDR3aa: CSVEEPRNTIYF
CDR3nt: TGCAGCGTTGAGGAGCCTAGAAACACCATATATTTT
j_gene: TRBJ1-3
v_gene: TRBV29-1
abundance: once
d_gene: -

CDR3aa: CASSFQRVMNTEAFF
CDR3nt: TGTGCCAGCAGCTTCCAAAGAGTTATGAACACTGAAGCTTTCTTT
j_gene: TRBJ1-1
v_gene: TRBV7-8
abundance: -
d_gene: -

CDR3aa: CASSLGQGNTGELFF
CDR3nt: TGTGCCAGCAGCCTTGGACAGGGGAACACCGGGGAGCTGTTTTTT
j_gene: TRBJ2-2
v_gene: TRBV5-4
abundance: -
d_gene: TRBD1

CDR3aa: CAWSVSNPAGLNYGYTF
CDR3nt: TGTGCCTGGAGTGTCTCAAATCCTGCGGGGCTTAACTATGGCTACACCTTC
j_gene: TRBJ1-2
v_gene: TRBV30
abundance: -
d_gene: -

CDR3aa: CASSELRVGHNEQFF
CDR3nt: TGCGCCAGCAGTGAGTTGAGGGTGGGCCACAATGAGCAGTTCTTC
j_gene: TRBJ2-1
v_gene: TRBV10-1
abundance: -
d_gene: -

CDR3aa: CASQRGLRGYTF
CDR3nt: TGTGCAAGTCAAAGAGGACTGCGGGGCTACACCTTC
j_gene: TRBJ1-2
v_gene: TRBV12-2
abundance: -
d_gene: -

CDR3aa: CSAGGGETQYF
CDR3nt: TGCAGTGCTGGAGGGGGGGAGACCCAGTACTTC
j_gene: TRBJ2-5
v_gene: TRBV20-1
abundance: -
d_gene: -

CDR3aa: CASSSGVKVVEQYF
CDR3nt: TGTGCCAGCAGCAGCGGCGTCAAGGTTGTGGAGCAGTACTTC
j_gene: TRBJ2-5
v_gene: TRBV6-5
abundance: -
d_gene: -

CDR3aa: CSVALAGVGTDTQYF
CDR3nt: TGCAGCGTCGCCTTAGCGGGAGTAGGAACAGATACGCAGTATTTT
j_gene: TRBJ2-3
v_gene: TRBV29-1
abundance: -
d_gene: TRBD2

CDR3aa: CASSLGQGQYEQYF
CDR3nt: TGTGCCAGCAGCTTAGGACAGGGCCAATACGAGCAGTACTTC
j_gene: TRBJ2-7
v_gene: TRBV7-2
abundance: -
d_gene: TRBD1

CDR3aa: CASSFGTGGFGEQYF
CDR3nt: TGTGCCAGCAGCTTTGGGACAGGGGGATTCGGCGAGCAGTACTTC
j_gene: TRBJ2-7
v_gene: TRBV2
abundance: -
d_gene: TRBD1

CDR3aa: CASSLQGAGNTEAFF
CDR3nt: TGTGCCAGCAGCTTACAGGGGGCCGGGAACACTGAAGCTTTCTTT
j_gene: TRBJ1-1
v_gene: TRBV5-6
abundance: -
d_gene: TRBD1

CDR3aa: CASSKQRDTGELFF
CDR3nt: TGTGCCAGTAGTAAACAGAGAGACACCGGGGAGCTGTTTTTT
j_gene: TRBJ2-2
v_gene: TRBV19
abundance: -
d_gene: -

CDR3aa: CASSGGREQYF
CDR3nt: TGTGCCAGCAGCGGGGGGCGGGAGCAGTACTTC
j_gene: TRBJ2-7
v_gene: TRBV5-4
abundance: -
d_gene: -

CDR3aa: CASSPTSGNTGELFF
CDR3nt: TGTGCCAGCAGCCCGACTAGCGGGAACACCGGGGAGCTGTTTTTT
j_gene: TRBJ2-2
v_gene: TRBV11-3
abundance: -
d_gene: TRBD2

CDR3aa: CAWSAPGTGDTQYF
CDR3nt: TGTGCCTGGAGTGCCCCCGGGACGGGAGATACGCAGTATTTT
j_gene: TRBJ2-3
v_gene: TRBV30
abundance: -
d_gene: -

CDR3aa: CASSTDRNTGELFF
CDR3nt: TGTGCCAGTAGTACGGACAGGAACACCGGGGAGCTGTTTTTT
j_gene: TRBJ2-2
v_gene: TRBV19
abundance: -
d_gene: -

CDR3aa: CASSFEGSPYEQYF
CDR3nt: TGTGCCAGCAGCTTTGAGGGGTCCCCCTACGAGCAGTACTTC
j_gene: TRBJ2-7
v_gene: TRBV7-9
abundance: -
d_gene: -

CDR3aa: CASSLDAGAYNEQFF
CDR3nt: TGCGCCAGCAGCTTGGATGCAGGGGCCTACAATGAGCAGTTCTTC
j_gene: TRBJ2-1
v_gene: TRBV5-1
abundance: once
d_gene: -

CDR3aa: CASSYGTGGNTEAFF
CDR3nt: TGTGCCAGCAGTTACGGGACAGGGGGGAACACTGAAGCTTTCTTT
j_gene: TRBJ1-1
v_gene: TRBV6-5
abundance: -
d_gene: TRBD1

CDR3aa: CASSPSKNEQYF
CDR3nt: TGTGCCAGCAGCCCCTCGAAAAACGAGCAGTACTTC
j_gene: TRBJ2-7
v_gene: TRBV6-5
abundance: -
d_gene: -

CDR3aa: CASRLAVQETQYF
CDR3nt: TGTGCCAGCAGACTAGCGGTTCAAGAGACCCAGTACTTC
j_gene: TRBJ2-5
v_gene: TRBV2
abundance: -
d_gene: TRBD2

CDR3aa: CASSVSGQPDEKLFF
CDR3nt: TGTGCCAGCAGCGTATCGGGACAACCCGATGAAAAACTGTTTTTT
j_gene: TRBJ1-4
v_gene: TRBV9
abundance: -
d_gene: -

CDR3aa: CAISELYGDTQYF
CDR3nt: TGTGCCATCAGTGAGTTATATGGAGATACGCAGTATTTT
j_gene: TRBJ2-3
v_gene: TRBV10-3
abundance: -
d_gene: -

CDR3aa: CASRQGVDSPLHF
CDR3nt: TGTGCCAGCAGACAGGGGGTCGATTCACCCCTCCACTTT
j_gene: TRBJ1-6
v_gene: TRBV6-5
abundance: -
d_gene: TRBD1

CDR3aa: CASSLGTGFVTDTQYF
CDR3nt: TGTGCCAGCAGCTTGGGGACAGGGTTCGTCACAGATACGCAGTATTTT
j_gene: TRBJ2-3
v_gene: TRBV5-5
abundance: -
d_gene: TRBD1

CDR3aa: CASSFRSGTGGPSGGLSYEQYF
CDR3nt: TGCGCCAGCAGCTTTCGATCCGGGACAGGGGGCCCTAGCGGGGGCCTCTCCTACGAGCAGTACTTC
j_gene: TRBJ2-7
v_gene: TRBV5-1
abundance: few
d_gene: TRBD1

CDR3aa: CASSYSWQGKETQYF
CDR3nt: TGTGCCAGCAGTTACTCTTGGCAGGGCAAGGAGACCCAGTACTTC
j_gene: TRBJ2-5
v_gene: TRBV6-5
abundance: -
d_gene: -

CDR3aa: CASSVGLKKTGGLAILYNEQFF
CDR3nt: TGTGCCAGCAGCGTAGGCCTAAAAAAGACAGGGGGCCTAGCTATACTCTACAATGAGCAGTTCTTC
j_gene: TRBJ2-1
v_gene: TRBV9
abundance: -
d_gene: TRBD1

CDR3aa: CAWTVAGNYGYTF
CDR3nt: TGTGCCTGGACCGTGGCGGGAAACTATGGCTACACCTTC
j_gene: TRBJ1-2
v_gene: TRBV30
abundance: -
d_gene: -

CDR3aa: CASSVEGLAYNEQFF
CDR3nt: TGTGCCAGCAGCGTAGAGGGACTAGCTTACAATGAGCAGTTCTTC
j_gene: TRBJ2-1
v_gene: TRBV9
abundance: -
d_gene: TRBD2

CDR3aa: CASSGLDGGELFF
CDR3nt: TGTGCCAGCAGCGGACTAGATGGCGGGGAGCTGTTTTTT
j_gene: TRBJ2-2
v_gene: TRBV7-2
abundance: -
d_gene: TRBD2

CDR3aa: CASSSQGQETQYF
CDR3nt: TGTGCCAGTAGTTCACAGGGCCAAGAGACCCAGTACTTC
j_gene: TRBJ2-5
v_gene: TRBV19
abundance: -
d_gene: -

CDR3aa: CASAGTSGIYEQFF
CDR3nt: TGCGCCAGCGCCGGGACTAGCGGGATCTATGAGCAGTTCTTC
j_gene: TRBJ2-1
v_gene: TRBV5-1
abundance: once
d_gene: TRBD2

CDR3aa: CASSLSPGSGANVLTF
CDR3nt: TGTGCCAGCAGCCTATCGCCGGGGTCTGGGGCCAACGTCCTGACTTTC
j_gene: TRBJ2-6
v_gene: TRBV27
abundance: -
d_gene: -

CDR3aa: CASSGTLNTEAFF
CDR3nt: TGCGCCAGCAGCGGGACACTTAACACTGAAGCTTTCTTT
j_gene: TRBJ1-1
v_gene: TRBV5-1
abundance: -
d_gene: -

CDR3aa: CASSLPQRNEQFF
CDR3nt: TGTGCCAGCAGCTTACCACAGAGGAATGAGCAGTTCTTC
j_gene: TRBJ2-1
v_gene: TRBV7-2
abundance: -
d_gene: -

CDR3aa: CASGESSYNSPLHF
CDR3nt: TGTGCCAGTGGGGAAAGCTCCTATAATTCACCCCTCCACTTT
j_gene: TRBJ1-6
v_gene: TRBV19
abundance: once
d_gene: -

CDR3aa: CASSLPGGYEQYF
CDR3nt: TGCGCCAGCAGCTTACCAGGGGGATACGAGCAGTACTTC
j_gene: TRBJ2-7
v_gene: TRBV5-1
abundance: -
d_gene: TRBD1

CDR3aa: CASRLDGAPQHF
CDR3nt: TGTGCCAGCAGACTTGACGGGGCGCCCCAGCATTTT
j_gene: TRBJ1-5
v_gene: TRBV2
abundance: -
d_gene: -

CDR3aa: CASSGYGGSPEKLFF
CDR3nt: TGCGCCAGCAGCGGCTACGGAGGGTCACCTGAAAAACTGTTTTTT
j_gene: TRBJ1-4
v_gene: TRBV5-1
abundance: -
d_gene: -

CDR3aa: CASSEGQGASGANVLTF
CDR3nt: TGCGCCAGCAGTGAGGGACAGGGGGCTTCTGGGGCCAACGTCCTGACTTTC
j_gene: TRBJ2-6
v_gene: TRBV10-1
abundance: -
d_gene: TRBD1

CDR3aa: CASSLRTGNTIYF
CDR3nt: TGTGCCAGCAGCTTAAGAACTGGAAACACCATATATTTT
j_gene: TRBJ1-3
v_gene: TRBV7-8
abundance: -
d_gene: -

CDR3aa: CASSLFASGKAGELFF
CDR3nt: TGTGCCAGCAGCTTATTCGCATCAGGGAAGGCCGGGGAGCTGTTTTTT
j_gene: TRBJ2-2
v_gene: TRBV11-2
abundance: -
d_gene: -

CDR3aa: CASSILFGGKNYEQYF
CDR3nt: TGTGCCAGTAGTATTCTTTTCGGGGGCAAGAACTACGAGCAGTACTTC
j_gene: TRBJ2-7
v_gene: TRBV19
abundance: once
d_gene: -

CDR3aa: CASSQDQGVDTGELFF
CDR3nt: TGCGCCAGCAGCCAAGATCAGGGGGTGGACACCGGGGAGCTGTTTTTT
j_gene: TRBJ2-2
v_gene: TRBV4-3
abundance: -
d_gene: TRBD1

CDR3aa: CASSPVGGIENEQFF
CDR3nt: TGTGCCAGCTCACCGGTCGGGGGGATTGAGAATGAGCAGTTCTTC
j_gene: TRBJ2-1
v_gene: TRBV18
abundance: -
d_gene: TRBD2

CDR3aa: CAWARGPGPYEQYF
CDR3nt: TGTGCCTGGGCCCGGGGACCAGGCCCCTACGAGCAGTACTTC
j_gene: TRBJ2-7
v_gene: TRBV30
abundance: once
d_gene: -

CDR3aa: CASSVVHGYTF
CDR3nt: TGTGCCAGCAGCGTTGTGCATGGCTACACCTTC
j_gene: TRBJ1-2
v_gene: TRBV11-3
abundance: few
d_gene: -

CDR3aa: CASSRRQRIPYEQYF
CDR3nt: TGTGCCAGCAGCCGCCGACAGAGAATACCCTACGAGCAGTACTTC
j_gene: TRBJ2-7
v_gene: TRBV25-1
abundance: once
d_gene: -